This record covers a single T cell receptor (beta chain). Sequencing used immunoSEQ multiplex PCR; TCRdb keeps in-frame clones, though not all of them. The data contain approximately 50,000 clones, 92% of them singletons. Trimming took 10 bases from V and 1 from J, leaving 15 bases between them. Germline assignment: CDR1 SGHRS and CDR2 YFSETQ. The CDR3 consists of 14 residues. The source of the sample is a study of T cell changes during pregnancy in multiple sclerosis. The clonotype originates from a female donor with multiple sclerosis, enrolled in a pregnancy study. This sequence joins TRBV5-1 and TRBJ2-1; TRBD1 might be the D (5 bases). Sequenced material: CD4+ T cells from peripheral blood mononuclear cells, taken in the third trimester of pregnancy. CDR3 loop: CASTRGTSYNEQFF. The CDR3 region has the DNA TGCGCCTCAACAAGGGGAACTTCCTACAATGAGCAGTTCTTC. Supplemented by reference TRBV5-1 and TRBJ2-1, the full variable domain reads KAGVTQTPRYLIKTRGQQVTLSCSPISGHRSVSWYQQTPGQGLQFLFEYFSETQRNKGNFPGRFSGRQFSNSRSEMNVSTLELGDSALYLCASTRGTSYNEQFFGPGTRLTVL.